Listed below are T cell receptor beta chains from one sample, sequenced in a study of Tregs in tolerant kidney transplant recipients. Sequencing was performed with immunoSEQ multiplex PCR; in TCRdb, only in-frame clones are kept and a portion is missing. Found here are around 98,000 clones, approximately 93% of them singletons; the top ten hold approximately 0.5%. This sample comprised CD4+ T cells from blood, obtained before the transplant. Receptor source: a human donor who received a combined kidney and bone marrow transplant. Each CDR3 is given without its conserved first and last residue. The D gene is left open where the match is weak. Some rows have no size entry. The others give once, few or many, or a class for an expanded clone.

CDR3 protein | V gene | clone size | J gene | D gene | CDR3 length
ATSTSGSAETQY | TRBV10-3 | . | TRBJ2-5 | TRBD2 | 12
ASSRGWITQY | TRBV19 | . | TRBJ2-3 | . | 10
ASSLQGAGELF | TRBV5-1 | . | TRBJ2-2 | TRBD1 | 11
ASSQQQGAGNTIY | TRBV4-2 | . | TRBJ1-3 | TRBD1 | 13
NAALASTYNEQF | TRBV29-1 | . | TRBJ2-1 | . | 12
ASSPARRAGWGANVLT | TRBV4-1 | . | TRBJ2-6 | . | 16
ASNHLSGSTNEQY | TRBV27 | . | TRBJ2-7 | TRBD2 | 13
ASSPDSTTYNEQF | TRBV18 | . | TRBJ2-1 | . | 13
ASSPWMREDGYT | TRBV18 | . | TRBJ1-2 | . | 12
ASTGDQGADTGELF | TRBV5-1 | . | TRBJ2-2 | TRBD1 | 14
ASSSGLADVYEQY | TRBV5-1 | . | TRBJ2-7 | TRBD2 | 13
ASSLVLEYGYT | TRBV7-8 | . | TRBJ1-2 | . | 11
SVARGGFGDTEAF | TRBV29-1 | . | TRBJ1-1 | . | 13
ASTRGLVTEAF | TRBV6-5 | . | TRBJ1-1 | TRBD1 | 11
ASGLTSTLGANEQF | TRBV12-5 | . | TRBJ2-1 | . | 14
ASIYGTRETQY | TRBV6-1 | . | TRBJ2-5 | . | 11
ASSQDTSGWNEQF | TRBV4-2 | few | TRBJ2-1 | TRBD2 | 13
ASSIGGERTDTQY | TRBV19 | few | TRBJ2-3 | . | 13
ASSLESGNTEAF | TRBV7-8 | . | TRBJ1-1 | . | 12
ASSPFLGSYEQY | TRBV7-3 | . | TRBJ2-7 | . | 12
ASSEAGRWGSYEQY | TRBV6-1 | once | . | . | 14
ASSRQGSDSPLH | TRBV7-9 | . | TRBJ1-6 | TRBD1 | 12
ASSRLSTGGTEAF | TRBV19 | . | TRBJ1-1 | TRBD1 | 13
ASSPSGLLSANYGYT | TRBV9 | . | TRBJ1-2 | . | 15
SASTGETQY | TRBV20-1 | . | TRBJ2-5 | . | 9
ASSIVGAGTGELF | TRBV19 | few | TRBJ2-2 | . | 13
ASSRNRGDTQY | TRBV6-1 | few | TRBJ2-3 | TRBD1 | 11
ASSLGAGGNQPQH | TRBV7-2 | . | TRBJ1-5 | . | 13
ASSPRTNYNEQF | TRBV28 | . | TRBJ2-1 | . | 12
ASSSFGGTGANVLT | TRBV7-3 | . | TRBJ2-6 | . | 14
ASSLVLTGDLNTEAF | TRBV11-3 | . | TRBJ1-1 | TRBD1 | 15
ASSLAGQTETQY | TRBV7-2 | . | TRBJ2-3 | TRBD1 | 12
ASSLDIDGYT | TRBV5-1 | . | TRBJ1-2 | . | 10
ASGRWAGSTDTQY | TRBV6-5 | . | TRBJ2-3 | . | 13
ASSQRSGTGVIYGYT | TRBV5-4 | . | TRBJ1-2 | TRBD1 | 15
ASSLDGGATGELF | TRBV7-9 | . | TRBJ2-2 | . | 13
ASAEGTGDFYEQY | TRBV7-3 | once | TRBJ2-7 | TRBD1 | 13
ASSRGEETQY | TRBV6-5 | . | TRBJ2-5 | TRBD2 | 10
ASSHPGDEQF | TRBV7-3 | . | TRBJ2-1 | . | 10
ASSSGTGVEKLF | TRBV5-6 | . | TRBJ1-4 | TRBD1 | 12
ASSFGQYTEAF | TRBV11-3 | . | TRBJ1-1 | . | 11
ASSVRGAPPTEAF | TRBV6-5 | . | TRBJ1-1 | . | 13
SVAGGRHGYT | TRBV29-1 | . | TRBJ1-2 | . | 10
ASSAIGTANTEAF | TRBV7-7 | . | TRBJ1-1 | TRBD1 | 13
ASSFLTEAF | TRBV7-2 | . | TRBJ1-1 | . | 9
ASSLSGAGEAF | TRBV2 | . | TRBJ1-1 | . | 11
ASSRGTSGIHEQY | TRBV11-1 | . | TRBJ2-7 | TRBD2 | 13
AWSVLSPDSGARGRTDTQY | TRBV30 | . | TRBJ2-3 | TRBD2 | 19
ASSPAETQY | TRBV18 | . | TRBJ2-5 | . | 9
ASSISGTAPEKLF | TRBV19 | . | TRBJ1-4 | TRBD1 | 13
ASSPLNYLTDTQY | TRBV18 | . | TRBJ2-3 | . | 13